The 28 T cell receptor beta chains below all came from one sample that was sequenced in a study of OX40 agonist ivuxolimab in advanced cancers. TCRdb's table, derived via immunoSEQ multiplex PCR, lists solely in-frame clones and lacks some. In the table there are about 80,000 clones, more than 80% of which are singletons. The sample was CD4+ or CD8+ T cells sorted from blood, taken in a trial of the OX40 agonist ivuxolimab. The receptors shown here come from an adult with an advanced solid tumor such as melanoma, head and neck, liver or kidney cancer.

The chain is built from TRBV10-1 and TRBJ1-3; D is undetermined. Trimming took 4 bases from V and 1 from J, leaving 2 bases between them. The CDR3 sequence is 12 residues long. CDR1 WNHNN and CDR2 SYGVQD come from the germline V gene (reference sequence). The CDR3 protein is CASSVSGNTIYF. The CDR3, as DNA: TGCGCCAGCAGTGTATCTGGAAACACCATATATTTT.

The rearrangement links TRBV7-2 to TRBJ2-2; maybe TRBD1 (5 bases). Germline CDR1 is SGHTA and CDR2 is FQGNSA. The CDR3 contains 17 residues. Trimming stripped 5 bases from V and 0 bases from J, with 16 bases between. The CDR3 DNA sequence: TGTGCCAGCAGCCCAGCGAGAGACAGCACGAACACCGGGGAGCTGTTTTTT. It yields the protein CASSPARDSTNTGELFF.

The rearrangement joins TRBV7-6 to TRBJ1-4, with TRBD1 matching over 8 bases. Germline CDR1 is SGHVS and CDR2 is FNYEAQ. V shed 0 bases and J 5 bases; nucleotides not matched to a gene: 2. This CDR3 has 15 residues. The CDR3 loop reads CASSLATGGNEKLFF. The CDR3 bases are TGTGCCAGCAGCTTAGCCACAGGGGGGAATGAAAAACTGTTTTTT. The entire variable domain, with the rest obtained from reference TRBV7-6 and TRBJ1-4, is as follows: GAGVSQSPRYKVTKRGQDVALRCDPISGHVSLYWYRQALGQGPEFLTYFNYEAQQDKSGLPNDRFSAERPEGSISTLTIQRTEQRDSAMYRCASSLATGGNEKLFFGSGTQLSVL.

The rearrangement uses TRBV7-9 and TRBJ2-5; a weak D match, TRBD2 (6 bases). CDR3 length equals 16 residues. V was pared by 0 bases and J by 4 bases, with 15 bases between. Germline V CDR1 and CDR2: SEHNR, FQNEAQ (reference sequence). CDR3 sequence reads: CASSLAGGTWGETQYF. The CDR3 DNA is TGTGCCAGCAGCTTAGCCGGGGGAACCTGGGGAGAGACCCAGTACTTC.

The rearrangement links TRBV15 to TRBJ2-7, with D unclear. This CDR3 has 13 amino acids. The germline V gene has CDR1 LNHNV and CDR2 YYDKDF (reference sequence). V was cut by 1 base and J by 2 bases, with 6 bases left in between. CDR3 sequence reads: CATSRGAPYEQYF. The CDR3 region has the DNA TGTGCCACCAGCAGAGGGGCCCCCTACGAGCAGTACTTC.

This sequence joins TRBV6-5 and TRBJ2-1; TRBD1 matches 10 bases. Germline CDR1 is MNHEY and CDR2 is SVGAGI. Trimming cost V 7 bases and J 6 bases; bases outside gene matches: 6. This CDR3 has 14 amino acids. The CDR3 is CASNRTGGFNEQFF. The CDR3 region has the DNA TGTGCCAGCAATAGGACAGGGGGGTTCAATGAGCAGTTCTTC.

The genes are TRBV9 and TRBJ2-2; TRBD1 might be the D (6 bases). The CDR3 is made up of 16 amino acids. CDR1 is SGDLS and CDR2 is YYNGEE in the germline V gene. V gave up 4 bases and J gave up 5 bases, with 18 bases separating them. The CDR3 protein is CASSPQGTRVTGELFF. The CDR3 DNA reads TGTGCCAGCAGCCCCCAGGGGACCCGCGTGACCGGGGAGCTGTTTTTT.

V usage is TRBV6-1 and J usage is TRBJ2-7; 7 bases agree with TRBD2. The CDR3 extends over 15 amino acids. The germline V gene encodes CDR1 MNHNS and CDR2 SASEGT. V shed 9 bases, J shed 6 bases, and the junction held 17 bases outside the gene matches. This chain's CDR3 is CASSGRGTFTGEQYF. The CDR3 coding sequence is TGTGCCAGTTCTGGGCGGGGGACCTTTACGGGCGAGCAGTACTTC.

This clone appeared a few times. The rearrangement joins TRBV19 to TRBJ2-1; D gene uncertain. This CDR3 is built from 13 residues. V dropped 8 bases and J dropped 2 bases, with 10 bases sitting between them. In germline, CDR1 is LNHDA, CDR2 SQIVND (reference sequence). In DNA form, the CDR3 reads TGTGCCAGTGCAGCAAGGGCCTACAATGAGCAGTTCTTC. Protein sequence: CASAARAYNEQFF.

This rearrangement joins TRBV19 to TRBJ1-1; D ambiguous. The CDR3 length is 12 residues. Between the trimmed V and J ends, which lost 5 bases and 1 base, there was a span of 5 bases. Germline-derived CDR1 and CDR2 are LNHDA and SQIVND (reference sequence). The CDR3 region is CASSRGNTEAFF. The CDR3 nucleotides read TGTGCCAGTAGTCGAGGGAACACTGAAGCTTTCTTT.

The CDR3: CASSPPGDRQPQHF. CDR3 coding DNA: TGTGCCAGCTCACCACCAGGGGATCGGCAGCCCCAGCATTTT. This rearrangement joins TRBV18 to TRBJ1-5; D is perhaps TRBD1 (5 bases). CDR1 is KGHSH and CDR2 is LQKENI in the germline V gene. Trimming pared 0 bases from V and 7 bases from J, leaving 10 bases between. The CDR3 has 14 residues. Using reference TRBV18 and TRBJ1-5 for the parts outside the CDR3, the full variable domain is NAGVMQNPRHLVRRRGQEARLRCSPMKGHSHVYWYRQLPEEGLKFMVYLQKENIIDESGMPKERFSAEFPKEGPSILRIQQVVRGDSAAYFCASSPPGDRQPQHFGDGTRLSIL.

The chain recombines TRBV29-1 with TRBJ1-2, with a possible D match to TRBD1 (6 bases). V gave up 4 bases and J gave up 6 bases, with 9 bases separating them. The CDR3 covers 11 residues. Per the germline V gene, CDR1 is SQVTM and CDR2 is ANQGSEA. The CDR3, as DNA: TGCAGCGTTGTAACAGGGCATGGCTACACCTTC. Its protein product is CSVVTGHGYTF.

The V call is TRBV10-3, the J call TRBJ2-7, with a weak D call TRBD2 (5 bases). This CDR3 is built from 16 residues. Germline V gene lookup returns CDR1 ENHRY and CDR2 SYGVKD. V was clipped by 4 bases and J by 0 bases, with 16 bases between them. In DNA, the CDR3 is TGTGCCATCAGTGGACCAGAGGGCAGCAGCTCCTACGAGCAGTACTTC. Protein product: CAISGPEGSSSYEQYF.

This clone occurred a few times. J is TRBJ2-7 and V is TRBV7-9; weak D call: TRBD1 (5 bases). Germline V gene sequence: CDR1 SEHNR, CDR2 FQNEAQ (reference sequence). Trimming removed 6 bases at V and 5 bases at J, with 14 bases between. The CDR3 has 13 amino acids. CDR3 sequence: CASSNILGDEQYF. The CDR3 DNA sequence: TGTGCCAGCAGTAACATTTTAGGGGACGAGCAGTACTTC.

The chain combines TRBV7-2 with TRBJ2-2, with a tentative D call TRBD1 (6 bases). This CDR3 has 13 amino acids. V gave up 4 bases and J gave up 5 bases, with 8 bases separating them. Germline assignment: CDR1 SGHTA and CDR2 FQGNSA. In nucleotides, the CDR3 is TGTGCCAGCAGCTCTAGGGGGACCGGGGAGCTGTTTTTT. This codes for CASSSRGTGELFF.

The V and J genes are TRBV25-1 and TRBJ2-7; TRBD2 agrees at 8 bases. CDR1 and CDR2 (germline): MGHDK, SYGVNS. J lost 11 bases, V lost 0 bases, and 9 bases had no gene match. The CDR3 spans 14 residues. This CDR3 reads CASSEYRREGRKYF. CDR3 nucleotides: TGTGCCAGCAGTGAATATCGTCGGGAGGGCCGGAAGTACTTC.

J is TRBJ2-1 and V is TRBV18, with D perhaps matching TRBD2 (6 bases). This CDR3 comprises 17 residues. V gave up 3 bases and J gave up 8 bases, with 23 bases separating them. The germline CDR1 and CDR2 sequences are KGHSH and LQKENI. CDR3: CASSPLINGRGGDEQFF. Here the CDR3 DNA reads TGTGCCAGCTCACCCCTAATCAATGGACGAGGCGGGGATGAGCAGTTCTTC.

The chain is built from TRBV7-3 and TRBJ2-7; D not certain. V was pared by 3 bases and J by 3 bases, with 15 bases between. CDR1 is SGHTA and CDR2 is FQGTGA in the germline V gene. CDR3 length: 15 residues. The CDR3 sequence is CASSLDPLPHYEQYF. For the CDR3, the DNA is TGTGCCAGCAGCTTGGACCCACTTCCCCACTACGAGCAGTACTTC.

This chain joins TRBV2 and TRBJ2-1, with 7 bases aligning to TRBD2. The CDR3 has 15 amino acids. V lost 8 bases, J lost 4 bases, and 11 bases stayed unmatched. The germline gives CDR1 SNHLY, CDR2 FYNNEI. The CDR3 nucleotides are TGTGCCAGCGGAACTGAACTAGCGCTTTACAATGAGCAGTTCTTC. It translates to CASGTELALYNEQFF.

This clone came up once. The V gene is TRBV15, the J gene TRBJ2-1; tentatively, D is TRBD1 (6 bases). The CDR3 runs to 14 residues. In germline, CDR1 is LNHNV, CDR2 YYDKDF (reference sequence). Trimming took 1 base from V and 10 from J, leaving 14 bases between them. The CDR3 sequence is CATSRVITGQEQFF. In DNA form, the CDR3 reads TGTGCCACCAGCAGAGTTATTACAGGGCAGGAGCAGTTCTTC. Full variable domain (remainder filled in from reference TRBV15 and TRBJ2-1): DAMVIQNPRYQVTQFGKPVTLSCSQTLNHNVMYWYQQKSSQAPKLLFHYYDKDFNNEADTPDNFQSRRPNTSFCFLDIRSPGLGDTAMYLCATSRVITGQEQFFGPGTRLTVL.

The chain is built from TRBV7-2 and TRBJ1-6; D not certain. Trimming took off 3 bases at V and 8 bases at J, with 11 bases between the two ends. Germline CDR1 SGHTA, CDR2 FQGNSA. This CDR3 is built from 14 residues. The CDR3 region is CASSFRRVDSPLHF. CDR3 nucleotide sequence: TGTGCCAGCAGCTTCAGAAGGGTTGATTCACCCCTCCACTTT.

This clone was seen just once. The rearrangement joins TRBV6-1 to TRBJ1-4; 8 nucleotides match TRBD1. CDR1 and CDR2 from the germline V gene are MNHNS and SASEGT. Trimming at V came to 4 bases and at J to 3 bases, leaving 4 bases not matched to a gene. There are 15 residues in the CDR3. The CDR3 loop is CASSVTGAANEKLFF. The DNA for the CDR3 is TGTGCCAGCAGTGTGACAGGGGCGGCTAATGAAAAACTGTTTTTT.

This chain joins TRBV9 and TRBJ2-2; the match to TRBD2 covers 9 bases. The CDR3 contains 16 residues. The V gene end was trimmed by 0 bases and the J gene end by 2 bases; junction bases not matched to a gene: 2. Germline V gene lookup returns CDR1 SGDLS and CDR2 YYNGEE. The CDR3 DNA follows: TGTGCCAGCAGCGTAGGGACTAGCGATAACACCGGGGAGCTGTTTTTT. Amino acids: CASSVGTSDNTGELFF.

This chain links TRBV6-5 with TRBJ1-5; weak D call: TRBD1 (5 bases). CDR3 length equals 13 residues. CDR1 is MNHEY and CDR2 is SVGAGI in the germline V gene. V was clipped by 6 bases and J by 9 bases, with 15 bases between them. The CDR3 is CASRGPGPGPQHF. The CDR3 bases are TGTGCCAGCAGAGGACCGGGGCCCGGGCCCCAGCATTTT.

V is TRBV27 and J is TRBJ1-4; 7 bases are a match to TRBD1. The germline V gene encodes CDR1 MNHEY and CDR2 SMNVEV (reference sequence). This CDR3 is built from 15 residues. V shed 3 bases, J shed 5 bases, and the junction held 6 bases outside the gene matches. The CDR3 protein is CASSFTGQTNEKLFF. The CDR3 DNA follows: TGTGCCAGCAGTTTTACGGGACAGACGAATGAAAAACTGTTTTTT.

J is TRBJ1-1 and V is TRBV7-3; 11 positions agree with TRBD1. This CDR3 has 15 residues. V shed 5 bases and J 4 bases; nucleotides not matched to a gene: 6. Germline V gives CDR1 SGHTA, CDR2 FQGTGA. The CDR3 sequence: CASSPAGTGGTEAFF. CDR3 DNA: TGTGCCAGCAGCCCCGCCGGGACAGGGGGCACTGAAGCTTTCTTT.

The sample holds a few counts of this clone. V usage is TRBV6-6 and J usage is TRBJ1-1, with D unresolved. Germline CDR1 MNHNY, CDR2 SVGAGI (reference sequence). The V and J ends lost 8 bases and 6 bases respectively, with 16 bases between them. The CDR3 is 13 amino acids. CDR3 in DNA: TGTGCCAGCGGGCTGGCCAGGCTCTCTGAAGCTTTCTTT. This sequence encodes CASGLARLSEAFF.

Notes on this clone: One junction end does not reproduce the germline sequence, and a read error may be involved. The chain is built from TRBV7-7 and TRBJ2-2, with D maybe TRBD1 (6 bases). Germline assignment: CDR1 SSHAT and CDR2 FNYEAQ (reference sequence). The CDR3 covers 14 residues. The CDR3 DNA sequence: TGTGCTAGCAGCTTACAGGGGAACACCGGGGAGCTGTTTTTT. This encodes CASSLQGNTGELFF.